The 20 T cell receptor beta chains listed next were all sequenced from one sample in a study of regulatory T cells in long-lasting Graves disease. The authors built TCR beta libraries using iRepertoire HTBI primers and Arm-PCR of CDR3 regions. TCRdb reprocessed the multiplex PCR reads with MiXCR, giving one entry per CDR3 protein. The table has hundreds of thousands of distinct CDR3 sequences, more than 15% seen once. Regarding time point: newly diagnosed GD, antithyroid drugs for less than 3 months. The TCR library was made from RNA that had been extracted from PBMCs in TRIzol. Sequences were derived from peripheral blood mononuclear cells (PBMCs), sampled at new diagnosis, from a patient treated with antithyroid drugs. The receptors were sampled from a female donor with Graves disease.

The rearrangement uses TRBV28 and TRBJ2-1, with a tentative D call TRBD1 (5 bases). V lost 5 bases and J lost 4, with 15 bases in between. Germline loops: CDR1 MDHEN, CDR2 SYDVKM. CDR3 length: 15 amino acids. The CDR3 loop is CASSLGASAYNEQFF. The DNA for the CDR3 is TGTGCCAGCAGTCTTGGGGCGTCCGCATACAATGAGCAGTTCTTC.

This clonotype occurred many times. The rearrangement uses TRBV19 and TRBJ2-5; 7 bases line up with TRBD1. V dropped 8 bases and J dropped 3; count of bases not matched to a gene: 3. The CDR3 extends over 12 amino acids. Germline assignment: CDR1 LNHDA and CDR2 SQIVND (reference sequence). CDR3: CASGDREETQYF. The CDR3 coding sequence is TGTGCCAGTGGTGACAGGGAAGAGACCCAGTACTTC.

This clonotype was seen repeatedly, ten times or more. The chain employs TRBV7-3 and TRBJ2-3; no definite D call. This CDR3 has 14 residues. The germline gives CDR1 SGHTA, CDR2 FQGTGA. V lost 2 bases to trimming and J lost 1 base, with 7 bases between them. This CDR3 reads CASSLVPGTDTQYF. The CDR3 DNA is TGTGCCAGCAGCTTAGTCCCTGGCACAGATACGCAGTATTTT. The variable domain in full, completed from reference TRBV7-3 and TRBJ2-3, reads GAGVSQTPSNKVTEKGKYVELRCDPISGHTALYWYRQSLGQGPEFLIYFQGTGAADDSGLPNDRFFAVRPEGSVSTLKIQRTERGDSAVYLCASSLVPGTDTQYFGPGTRLTVL.

This clonotype was seen ten or more times. The CDR3 DNA follows: TGTGCCAGTAGTATTGGACAGGAGGCCAACTATGGCTACACCTTC. Translating gives CASSIGQEANYGYTF. The chain employs TRBV19 and TRBJ1-2; 7 nucleotides agree with TRBD1. Germline V lookup: CDR1 LNHDA, CDR2 SQIVND (reference sequence). The CDR3 loop spans 15 amino acids. V shed 3 bases, J shed 2 bases, and the junction held 6 bases outside the gene matches.

The table lists this clonotype with many counts. The rearrangement uses TRBV2 and TRBJ1-4; unclear D gene. The CDR3 contains 13 residues. Trimming cost V 8 bases and J 8 bases, with 15 bases left between them. In germline, CDR1 is SNHLY, CDR2 FYNNEI. The chain's CDR3 is CASQTDLDEKLFF. The CDR3, as DNA: TGTGCCAGCCAAACAGATCTTGACGAAAAACTGTTTTTT. The whole variable domain, remainder taken from reference TRBV2 and TRBJ1-4, is EPEVTQTPSHQVTQMGQEVILRCVPISNHLYFYWYRQILGQKVEFLVSFYNNEISEKSEIFDDQFSVERPDGSNFTLKIRSTKLEDSAMYFCASQTDLDEKLFFGSGTQLSVL.

This clonotype was detected many times. The rearrangement joins TRBV10-3 to TRBJ1-4, with a tentative D call TRBD1 (5 bases). V lost 3 bases to trimming and J lost 7 bases, with 15 bases between them. The germline V gene encodes CDR1 ENHRY and CDR2 SYGVKD. The CDR3 covers 15 residues. CDR3 DNA: TGTGCCATCAGTGATGGGGCCAGTTCCGGTGAAAAACTGTTTTTT. This codes for CAISDGASSGEKLFF.

This clonotype was observed at least ten times. The V call is TRBV20-1, the J call TRBJ1-1; D remains unclear. The CDR3 sequence is 14 residues long. V lost 3 bases, J lost 1 base, and 12 bases lay in between. Germline lookup yields CDR1 DFQATT and CDR2 SNEGSKA (reference sequence). The CDR3 reads CSASRFGQNTEAFF. Written as DNA, the CDR3 is TGCAGTGCTAGCCGATTCGGCCAGAACACTGAAGCTTTCTTT.

In this sample, this clonotype turned up many times. The rearrangement joins TRBV6-4 to TRBJ1-4, with D possibly matching TRBD1 (5 bases). The CDR3 is 15 residues long. V was pared by 3 bases and J by 0 bases, with 8 bases between. The germline V gene has CDR1 MRHNA and CDR2 SNTAGT. CDR3 residues: CASSEGTPTNEKLFF. The CDR3 DNA reads as TGTGCCAGCAGTGAGGGGACCCCAACTAATGAAAAACTGTTTTTT.

This sequence joins TRBV7-9 and TRBJ1-5; D uncertain. Trimming stripped 3 bases from V and 5 bases from J, with 11 bases between. The CDR3 contains 14 residues. Germline CDR1 is SEHNR and CDR2 is FQNEAQ (reference sequence). The CDR3 reads CASSFGSMDQPQHF. The CDR3 DNA reads TGTGCCAGCAGCTTCGGGTCGATGGATCAGCCCCAGCATTTT.

The chain joins TRBV3-1 to TRBJ2-7; 8 positions match TRBD2. This CDR3 is built from 14 residues. V lost 4 bases to trimming and J lost 4 bases; unmatched junction nucleotides: 6. CDR1 is LGHDT, CDR2 YNNKEL, per germline (reference sequence). CDR3: CASSPGTRGYEQYF. The CDR3 coding sequence is TGTGCCAGCAGCCCGGGGACTAGAGGATACGAGCAGTACTTC.

This clonotype appeared a single time. It differs at one base from a far larger clone, so likely a read error. V usage is TRBV2 and J usage is TRBJ2-7, with TRBD1 matching 8 bases. Trimming at V came to 7 bases and at J to 7 bases, leaving 9 bases not matched to a gene. Per the germline V gene, CDR1 is SNHLY and CDR2 is FYNNEI. The CDR3 is made up of 13 amino acids. The CDR3 loop reads CASNSDRDNEQYF. In DNA form, the CDR3 reads TGTGCCAGCAACTCGGACAGGGACAATGAGCAGTACTTC.

This clonotype was observed many times. V and J are TRBV2 and TRBJ2-3; the match to TRBD1 covers 9 bases. Germline V CDR1 and CDR2: SNHLY, FYNNEI. This CDR3 has 14 amino acids. The ends lost 3 bases at V and 3 bases at J; junction bases unmatched: 1. CDR3 nucleotide sequence: TGTGCCAGCAGTGAGGACAGGGGTACAGATACGCAGTATTTT. As protein: CASSEDRGTDTQYF.

This clonotype came up a few times. The V and J genes are TRBV7-8 and TRBJ1-5; 8 nucleotides align to TRBD1. Germline values: CDR1 SGHVS, CDR2 FQNEAQ. V dropped 5 bases and J dropped 2; count of bases not matched to a gene: 2. The length of the CDR3 is 14 residues. The DNA for the CDR3 is TGTGCCAGCAGCACACAGGGGGGCAATCAGCCCCAGCATTTT. As protein: CASSTQGGNQPQHF.

Regarding this clonotype: This probably arose from a read error, given a far larger clone one base away. V usage is TRBV6-2 or TRBV6-3 and J usage is TRBJ2-3, with 11 nucleotides matching TRBD1. The end of the DNA is better explained by TRBJ2-7, so the J call may be wrong. Germline assignment: CDR1 MNHEY and CDR2 SVGEGT. The CDR3 is made up of 13 amino acids. The CDR3: CASWTGGPKAQYF. The CDR3 DNA follows: TGTGCCAGCTGGACAGGGGGCCCCAAAGCACAGTACTTC.

In the case of this clonotype: An end of the junction differs from the germline gene, which may be a read error. J is TRBJ1-1 and V is TRBV5-1; no firm D call. This CDR3 spans 12 amino acids. Germline assignment: CDR1 SGHRS and CDR2 YFSETQ. The CDR3 loop reads CANSPAGAEAFF. In DNA, the CDR3 is TGCGCCAACAGCCCAGCGGGCGCCGAAGCTTTCTTT.

The chain has TRBV28 and TRBJ2-7; 14 bases agree with TRBD2. The CDR3 has 15 amino acids. Germline values: CDR1 MDHEN, CDR2 SYDVKM. The DNA of the CDR3 is TGTGCTGCACCCCCCCCGGGACTAGCGGGAGACGAGCAGTACTTC. Encoded protein: CAAPPPGLAGDEQYF.

This clonotype was seen a handful of times. The rearrangement joins TRBV24-1 to TRBJ2-3; D is perhaps TRBD1 or TRBD2 (6 bases each). CDR1 and CDR2 (germline): KGHDR, SFDVKD. Trimming shortened V by 4 bases and J by 4 bases, and 8 bases separated the two germline ends. The CDR3 has 13 residues. The CDR3 reads CATSEGGPDTQYF. The CDR3 DNA is TGTGCCACCAGTGAAGGGGGGCCAGATACGCAGTATTTT.

This clonotype was seen ten or more times. The V gene is TRBV18, the J gene TRBJ1-2; D might be TRBD1 (6 bases). Deletions cut 3 bases from V and 5 bases from J, with 13 bases between. The CDR3 has 14 amino acids. Germline CDR1 reads KGHSH; CDR2 reads LQKENI. CDR3 nucleotides: TGTGCCAGCTCACCGGGGGCGGATGAGTATGGCTACACCTTC. It translates to CASSPGADEYGYTF.

At least ten counts were recorded for this clonotype. The J gene is TRBJ1-2, the V gene TRBV2; D call uncertain. Germline assignment: CDR1 SNHLY and CDR2 FYNNEI. V lost 0 bases, J lost 4 bases, and 9 bases lay in between. The length of the CDR3 is 14 residues. The CDR3 DNA follows: TGTGCCAGCAGTGAAGCGTGGACGGGCTATGGCTACACCTTC. Translated: CASSEAWTGYGYTF.

The sample holds a few counts of this clonotype. The chain combines TRBV3-1 with TRBJ1-2; 9 nucleotides agree with TRBD1. The CDR3 has 13 amino acids. The germline V gene has CDR1 LGHDT and CDR2 YNNKEL (reference sequence). V shed 4 bases, J shed 6 bases, and the junction held 3 bases outside the gene matches. The CDR3 protein is CASSPRQGDGYTF. CDR3 DNA: TGTGCCAGCAGCCCCCGACAGGGGGATGGCTACACCTTC. Full variable domain (remainder filled in from reference TRBV3-1 and TRBJ1-2): DTAVSQTPKYLVTQMGNDKSIKCEQNLGHDTMYWYKQDSKKFLKIMFSYNNKELIINETVPNRFSPKSPDKAHLNLHINSLELGDSAVYFCASSPRQGDGYTFGSGTRLTVV.